This TCR beta chain was obtained from a study of shared clonotypes between healthy human individuals (dated by TCRdb to between 2020 and 2021). About the investigation overall: A couple of women and a few men aged 18 to 49 years were included in the cohort. To increase sequencing depth and limit assay-specific biases, different laboratories used diverse techniques to prepare libraries and sequence TCR repertoires. Leukapheresis yielded between about 0.94 and 10 billion PBMCs per donor. For each donor, three plates each were used for CD4 naive and CD4 memory, two plates were used for CD8 naive, and one plate was used for CD8 memory. Blood TCR repertoires of a handful of healthy adults were deeply sequenced to estimate repertoire size and the extent of clonotype sharing between individuals.

From a lookup of the germline V gene, CDR1 and CDR2 are SQVTM and ANQGSEA. The trim is 6 bases for V and 3 bases for J, with a gap of 15 bases between the germline ends. Including cysteine and phenylalanine, the CDR3 has 13 amino acids. Only the CDR3 region is kept as DNA, spanning 39 bases read in frame from base 1. Beyond this particular receptor, the publication reports: Only blood was sampled, and tissue TCR repertoires likely differ from those in blood. Pairwise subsampling led to the expectation that sequencing depth would affect the degree of clonotype sharing among donors. Across a few donors, approximately 4.9% of naive CD4, 3.5% of naive CD8, roughly 2.3% of memory CD4, and approximately 0.4% of memory CD8 clonotypes were shared. Rarefaction of sorted-subset datasets indicated incomplete sequencing despite the large sequencing depth. Naive subsets generally had larger estimated clonotype richness than memory subsets. Because the study included only a small number of donors, the genetic and exposure-history diversity represented was limited. Compared with non-shared clonotypes, clonotypes shared by all four sorted-subset donors had higher generation probabilities.

CD8 naive samples were CD45RO-negative cells positively selected for CCR7, giving a CD45RA+CCR7+ population that excluded TemRA cells. Donors were healthy HIV-negative adults with no recently reported acute infections or vaccinations. Every donor was a Caucasian adult living in Nashville, Tennessee, USA. Blood was obtained by leukapheresis, after which PBMCs were separated by Ficoll-Histopaque density gradient centrifugation and cryopreserved in liquid nitrogen vapor phase. Purity and quantity of every magnetically sorted T cell population were checked by analytical flow cytometry. Genomic DNA was isolated from every sorted fraction and measured by UV absorbance on a Nanodrop 2000c. As concerns this clone: Its antigen is not yet known. No much larger clone exists at a distance of one base, and base qualities are not known.

Using the deep immunoSEQ assay, TCR CDR3 regions were amplified from genomic DNA by multiplex PCR. For each cell subset, the extracted genomic DNA was distributed evenly across all wells of several immunoSEQ 96-well plates, and each plate served as one replicate. Each replicate PCR for sorted subsets received around 0.2 ug genomic DNA, equal to about 30,000 T cell genomes. The purified libraries were quantified using a Qubit 3.0 fluorometer, sized with a Bioanalyzer 2100, and then quantified again using the KAPA Library Quantification kit. Every immunoSEQ 96-well plate was sequenced on a dedicated single-read 150-cycle Illumina NextSeq 550 flow cell. The source study handled its data this way. The immunoSEQ output contained only junctional sequences without quality scores, so filtering could not match that applied to full-length reads. To assign V/J genes and CDR3, sequences were annotated against IMGT germline references using PyIR, a Python wrapper for IgBLAST v1.9. Reads were filtered out if the reads had weak V/J assignments (E-value above 1e-6), no CDR3, stop codons, out-of-frame junctions, or ambiguous translated residues. V3J clonotypes were defined as sequences sharing the same inferred V gene, J gene, and CDR3 amino acid sequence. The percentage overlap between two repertoires was calculated by dividing the number of shared unique clonotypes by the size of the smaller repertoire. RTK rarefaction, the Chao1 estimator, and Recon v2.1 estimates of unobserved clonotypes were used to assess repertoire richness. OLGA was used to compute generation probabilities for all TCRbeta clonotypes that the gDNA method yielded from a few donors. What TCRdb holds here is the immuneACCESS table cut down to in-frame rearrangements. Part of the clones is not present; checked against another copy, under half of the missing clones reflect an unresolved V gene, and the others are unexplained. V, J and clone size are those of that table, while D and trimming were read from the DNA. The sample records about 2.1 million clones, around 93% of which are singletons. Together, the top ten hold approximately 1.6% of the sample.

This sequence was found in a man younger than 35 in good health. Some clones in this sample may be carry-over from other donors' samples. The chain is assembled from TRBV29-1 and TRBJ2-7; TRBD1 is a possible D gene, resting on 6 matching bases. The sequenced sample consisted of naive CD8+ T cells from PBMCs. Interpreted using the paper, the cell subset or site label stands for: CD45RA+CCR7+. The CDR3 here reads CSVVTGQHYEQYF. DNA sequence: TGCAGCGTGGTTACCGGACAGCACTACGAGCAGTACTTC.